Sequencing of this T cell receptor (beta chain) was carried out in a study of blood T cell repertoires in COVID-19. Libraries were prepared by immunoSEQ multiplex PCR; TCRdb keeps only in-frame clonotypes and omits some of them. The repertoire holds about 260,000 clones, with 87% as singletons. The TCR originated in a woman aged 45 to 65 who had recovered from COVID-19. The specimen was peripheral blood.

This CDR3 reads CASSYSVYQPQHF. The CDR3 DNA reads TGTGCCAGCAGTTACTCCGTGTATCAGCCCCAGCATTTT. V usage is TRBV6-5 and J usage is TRBJ1-5; no clear D gene. This CDR3 contains 13 residues. CDR1 and CDR2 from the germline V gene are MNHEY and SVGAGI. The V gene lost 0 bases and the J gene lost 5 bases, with 5 bases spanning the gap.